This T cell receptor beta chain was recorded in a study of Ad26.COV2.S vaccination and SARS-CoV-2 variants. In the study overall: A participant enrolled in the COV1001 Ad26.COV2.S trial arm provided the sample. Each vaccinee took Ad26.COV2.S intramuscularly, once or twice 56 days apart.

As for treatment: around 19 received Ad26.COV2.S at low or high dose, single or two shots; a few received placebo; per-sample allocation not given. Specimen acquisition occurred on day 63 following the initial vaccine or placebo injection. SARS-CoV-2 spike from the Wuhan strain was encoded by the vaccine, an Ad26 vector. This table comes from immunoSEQ multiplex PCR, and its TCRdb copy is limited to in-frame clones, with some not included. This sample has around 340,000 clones, with around 89% found just once. The V gene lost 6 bases and the J gene lost 7 bases, with 15 bases spanning the gap. CDR1 and CDR2 from the germline V gene are LNHDA and SQIVND (reference sequence). The CDR3 runs 13 residues.

The source was peripheral blood, collected in a trial of Ad26.COV2.S vaccine versus placebo. The chain has TRBV19 and TRBJ1-1, with a tentative D call TRBD1 (5 bases). This clonotype was sampled from a person aged 18 to 65 who received the Ad26.COV2.S COVID-19 vaccine or a placebo. The CDR3, as DNA: TGTGCCAGTAGCCTGGGGCTGACCGGTGAAGCTTTCTTT. Encoded protein: CASSLGLTGEAFF.